This T cell receptor beta chain comes out of a study of cytomegalovirus exposure and HLA in healthy donors. Study-wide context: Early released data comprised 80 million or so unique TCRs from HLA-typed donors.

The PCR had 60 Vbeta and 13 Jbeta primers. Measured with immunoSEQ multiplex PCR; TCRdb has only the in-frame clones, and not every one. The table shows fewer than 85,000 clones, with roughly 70% occurring only once. The study's findings and limits: Accounts indicate the classifier identified cytomegalovirus status with strong specificity and sensitivity.

Unmatched junction bases numbered 8, after V lost 5 bases and J lost 0 bases. This CDR3 contains 17 residues. Germline CDR1 reads SGHTA; CDR2 reads FQGNSA. In regard to this clone: Its target is not known.

The chain is built from TRBV7-2 and TRBJ2-2, with 8 bases matching TRBD2. Sequencing used PBMCs. The receptor's source is a man aged 60 to 69 in good health and CMV-seropositive. CDR3 region: CASSERGPTSNTGELFF. CDR3 DNA sequence: TGTGCCAGCAGCGAGCGGGGGCCGACCTCGAACACCGGGGAGCTGTTTTTT.